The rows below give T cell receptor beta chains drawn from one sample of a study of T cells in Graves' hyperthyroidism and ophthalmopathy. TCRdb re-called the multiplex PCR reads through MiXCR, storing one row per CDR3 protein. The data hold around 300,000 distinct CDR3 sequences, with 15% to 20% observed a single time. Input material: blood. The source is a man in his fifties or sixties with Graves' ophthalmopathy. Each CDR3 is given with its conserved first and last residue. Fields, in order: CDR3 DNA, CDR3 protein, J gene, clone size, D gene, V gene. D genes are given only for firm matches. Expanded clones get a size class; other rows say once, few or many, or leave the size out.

CDR3nt: TGTGCCACCAGCCGCACACGAGGAAACAATCAGCCCCAGCATTTT; CDR3aa: CATSRTRGNNQPQHF; j_gene: TRBJ1-5; abundance: -; d_gene: -; v_gene: TRBV15
CDR3nt: TGTGCCTGGAGCCCGGACTTTGGGGACACCGGGGAGCTGTTTTTT; CDR3aa: CAWSPDFGDTGELFF; j_gene: TRBJ2-2; abundance: few; d_gene: -; v_gene: TRBV30
CDR3nt: TGTGCCAGCAGCGTAGCTGCAGGGGGCTCTGAAGCTTTCTTT; CDR3aa: CASSVAAGGSEAFF; j_gene: TRBJ1-1; abundance: -; d_gene: TRBD1; v_gene: TRBV9
CDR3nt: TGTGCTAGCAGCTTAGAACAGGGGAGCCAGACCCAGTACTTC; CDR3aa: CASSLEQGSQTQYF; j_gene: TRBJ2-5; abundance: few; d_gene: TRBD1; v_gene: TRBV7-7
CDR3nt: TGTGCCAGCAGGCCAAAGGGACTAGCGGGGACCTACGAGCAGTACTTC; CDR3aa: CASRPKGLAGTYEQYF; j_gene: TRBJ2-7; abundance: -; d_gene: TRBD2; v_gene: TRBV2
CDR3nt: TGCAGCGTTGTAAGGGGGGCGAACACTGAAGCTTTCTTT; CDR3aa: CSVVRGANTEAFF; j_gene: TRBJ1-1; abundance: few; d_gene: -; v_gene: TRBV29-1
CDR3nt: TGTGCCATCAGTGAGGGACTAGCGGGAGGACACAATGAGCAGTTCTTC; CDR3aa: CAISEGLAGGHNEQFF; j_gene: TRBJ2-1; abundance: few; d_gene: TRBD2; v_gene: TRBV10-3
CDR3nt: TGCGCCAGCAGCTTGTGGACAGGGTCCTACAATGAGCAGTTCTTC; CDR3aa: CASSLWTGSYNEQFF; j_gene: TRBJ2-1; abundance: few; d_gene: TRBD1; v_gene: TRBV5-1
CDR3nt: TGTGCCTGGAGCCGGTGGGGGGGCTTGGACACTGAAGCTTTCTTT; CDR3aa: CAWSRWGGLDTEAFF; j_gene: TRBJ1-1; abundance: few; d_gene: -; v_gene: TRBV30
CDR3nt: TGTGCCAGCAGCAAAAAAGGGGCGAGCTCCTACGAGCAGTACTTC; CDR3aa: CASSKKGASSYEQYF; j_gene: TRBJ2-7; abundance: -; d_gene: -; v_gene: TRBV9
CDR3nt: TGTGCCAGTAGTACTCAACGGGCTGAAGCTTTCTTT; CDR3aa: CASSTQRAEAFF; j_gene: TRBJ1-1; abundance: -; d_gene: -; v_gene: TRBV19
CDR3nt: TGTGCCAGCAGTTTGGTAGGGACGGTCGATACGCAGTATTTT; CDR3aa: CASSLVGTVDTQYF; j_gene: TRBJ2-3; abundance: -; d_gene: -; v_gene: TRBV13
CDR3nt: TGCGCCAGCAGCTTGGATAGGGGGCAGGGAGCCAAAAACATTCAGTACTTC; CDR3aa: CASSLDRGQGAKNIQYF; j_gene: TRBJ2-4; abundance: few; d_gene: TRBD1; v_gene: TRBV5-1
CDR3nt: TGTGCCAGCAGCTTGGAAATAGACGCCGGGGAGCTGTTTTTT; CDR3aa: CASSLEIDAGELFF; j_gene: TRBJ2-2; abundance: -; d_gene: -; v_gene: TRBV5-6
CDR3nt: TGCAGCGTCAGCACAGATACGCAGTATTTT; CDR3aa: CSVSTDTQYF; j_gene: TRBJ2-3; abundance: -; d_gene: -; v_gene: TRBV29-1
CDR3nt: TGTGCCAGCAGCCCCAGCGGGAGCGAATACGAGCAGTACTTC; CDR3aa: CASSPSGSEYEQYF; j_gene: TRBJ2-7; abundance: many; d_gene: TRBD2; v_gene: TRBV7-3
CDR3nt: TGTGCCAGCAGCTTACCGCGACTAGCGGCGACAGATACGCAGTATTTT; CDR3aa: CASSLPRLAATDTQYF; j_gene: TRBJ2-3; abundance: many; d_gene: TRBD2; v_gene: TRBV11-2
CDR3nt: TGTGCCTGGAGTCCCGGGGGAGTCAGCAGGAGGAATGAGCAGTTCTTC; CDR3aa: CAWSPGGVSRRNEQFF; j_gene: TRBJ2-1; abundance: few; d_gene: -; v_gene: TRBV30
CDR3nt: TGCGCCAGCAGCTTCATCGCAGGGGGGGAAGAGACCCAGTACTTC; CDR3aa: CASSFIAGGEETQYF; j_gene: TRBJ2-5; abundance: many; d_gene: -; v_gene: TRBV5-1
CDR3nt: TGTGCCTGGAGCGAGACTAGCGGAAGCCCCAATGAGCAGTTCTTC; CDR3aa: CAWSETSGSPNEQFF; j_gene: TRBJ2-1; abundance: -; d_gene: TRBD2; v_gene: TRBV30
CDR3nt: TGTGCCAGCATTAACAGGCTAGCGGAATACAATGAGCAGTTCTTC; CDR3aa: CASINRLAEYNEQFF; j_gene: TRBJ2-1; abundance: many; d_gene: TRBD2; v_gene: TRBV2
CDR3nt: TGTGCCAGCAGTGAACTAGCGGGAGGGCGGGTTGGTTTTTACAATGAGCAGTTCTTC; CDR3aa: CASSELAGGRVGFYNEQFF; j_gene: TRBJ2-1; abundance: -; d_gene: TRBD2; v_gene: TRBV2
CDR3nt: TGTGCCAGCAGCCAAGAGCGGGCCGCCGGGGAGCTGTTTTTT; CDR3aa: CASSQERAAGELFF; j_gene: TRBJ2-2; abundance: many; d_gene: -; v_gene: TRBV3-1
CDR3nt: TGTGCCAGCAGGTCCATCCCCATGGAAGCGGGCTACGAGCAGTACTTC; CDR3aa: CASRSIPMEAGYEQYF; j_gene: TRBJ2-7; abundance: few; d_gene: -; v_gene: TRBV6-1
CDR3nt: TGTGCCAGTAGTATATCGTCTGGCAATCAGCCCCAGCATTTT; CDR3aa: CASSISSGNQPQHF; j_gene: TRBJ1-5; abundance: -; d_gene: -; v_gene: TRBV19
CDR3nt: TGTGCCAGCAGTTCCAGACAGCAACAAGCTTTCTTT; CDR3aa: CASSSRQQQAFF; j_gene: TRBJ1-1; abundance: many; d_gene: -; v_gene: TRBV28
CDR3nt: TGTGCCAGCAGTTTGGGGACTAGCGGGGGAAACACCGGGGAGCTGTTTTTT; CDR3aa: CASSLGTSGGNTGELFF; j_gene: TRBJ2-2; abundance: -; d_gene: TRBD2; v_gene: TRBV12-3/TRBV12-4
CDR3nt: TGCGCCAGCAGCCAAGCTAGCGCTGTCTACGAGCAGTACTTC; CDR3aa: CASSQASAVYEQYF; j_gene: TRBJ2-7; abundance: -; d_gene: -; v_gene: TRBV4-1
CDR3nt: TGTGCCAGCAGTCCGCAGACAGGGACTAACTATGGCTACACCTTC; CDR3aa: CASSPQTGTNYGYTF; j_gene: TRBJ1-2; abundance: -; d_gene: TRBD1; v_gene: TRBV6-1
CDR3nt: TGTGCCAGCAGCGTAGTAGCGGGGACTGAAGCTTTCTTT; CDR3aa: CASSVVAGTEAFF; j_gene: TRBJ1-1; abundance: many; d_gene: -; v_gene: TRBV9
CDR3nt: TGCAGTGCTAGACCCCTCTCTAGCACAGATACGCAGTATTTT; CDR3aa: CSARPLSSTDTQYF; j_gene: TRBJ2-3; abundance: many; d_gene: -; v_gene: TRBV20-1
CDR3nt: TGCGCCACCAGCACCAAGACAGCTAACTATGGCTACACCTTC; CDR3aa: CATSTKTANYGYTF; j_gene: TRBJ1-2; abundance: once; d_gene: -; v_gene: TRBV5-1
CDR3nt: TGTGCCATCAGTGCATCCGGCAGGATTCGAGTGGATACGCAGTATTTT; CDR3aa: CAISASGRIRVDTQYF; j_gene: TRBJ2-3; abundance: -; d_gene: -; v_gene: TRBV10-3
CDR3nt: TGTGCCAGCAGCCTGGGACAGGGGGCTGGTCTATACGAGCAGTACTTC; CDR3aa: CASSLGQGAGLYEQYF; j_gene: TRBJ2-7; abundance: few; d_gene: TRBD1; v_gene: TRBV7-2
CDR3nt: TGCGCCAGCAGCTTTTACAGGGGGCAGGGCACTGAAGCTTTCTTT; CDR3aa: CASSFYRGQGTEAFF; j_gene: TRBJ1-1; abundance: many; d_gene: TRBD1; v_gene: TRBV5-1
CDR3nt: TGTGCCAGCAGCCACAACCAGGGATATACGCAGTATTTT; CDR3aa: CASSHNQGYTQYF; j_gene: TRBJ2-3; abundance: -; d_gene: -; v_gene: TRBV7-3
CDR3nt: TGTGCCAGTAGTACGTATCCGGGACTAGCGGGAGCGATGGACACCGGGGAGCTGTTTTTT; CDR3aa: CASSTYPGLAGAMDTGELFF; j_gene: TRBJ2-2; abundance: few; d_gene: TRBD2; v_gene: TRBV19
CDR3nt: TGTGCCTGGAGTGGGGGAGGTTCTGAAGCTTTCTTT; CDR3aa: CAWSGGGSEAFF; j_gene: TRBJ1-1; abundance: few; d_gene: -; v_gene: TRBV30
CDR3nt: TGTGCCAGTAGTATTGTGGCTGGTCCCGTGGGGAATGAGCAGTTCTTC; CDR3aa: CASSIVAGPVGNEQFF; j_gene: TRBJ2-1; abundance: few; d_gene: -; v_gene: TRBV19
CDR3nt: TGCGCCAGCAGCTTCGGGGGCGCGGGACAGCCCCAGCATTTT; CDR3aa: CASSFGGAGQPQHF; j_gene: TRBJ1-5; abundance: many; d_gene: -; v_gene: TRBV5-1
CDR3nt: TGTGCCAGCAGCTTAACTCCTACTAGCACAGATACGCAGTATTTT; CDR3aa: CASSLTPTSTDTQYF; j_gene: TRBJ2-3; abundance: many; d_gene: -; v_gene: TRBV7-3
CDR3nt: TGTGCCTGGAGTGTACCCGCGGGACAGTTAGATACGCAGTATTTT; CDR3aa: CAWSVPAGQLDTQYF; j_gene: TRBJ2-3; abundance: many; d_gene: -; v_gene: TRBV30
CDR3nt: TGTGCCAGCAGTGAACTAGCGGCCTACAATGAGCAGTTCTTC; CDR3aa: CASSELAAYNEQFF; j_gene: TRBJ2-1; abundance: -; d_gene: TRBD2; v_gene: TRBV2